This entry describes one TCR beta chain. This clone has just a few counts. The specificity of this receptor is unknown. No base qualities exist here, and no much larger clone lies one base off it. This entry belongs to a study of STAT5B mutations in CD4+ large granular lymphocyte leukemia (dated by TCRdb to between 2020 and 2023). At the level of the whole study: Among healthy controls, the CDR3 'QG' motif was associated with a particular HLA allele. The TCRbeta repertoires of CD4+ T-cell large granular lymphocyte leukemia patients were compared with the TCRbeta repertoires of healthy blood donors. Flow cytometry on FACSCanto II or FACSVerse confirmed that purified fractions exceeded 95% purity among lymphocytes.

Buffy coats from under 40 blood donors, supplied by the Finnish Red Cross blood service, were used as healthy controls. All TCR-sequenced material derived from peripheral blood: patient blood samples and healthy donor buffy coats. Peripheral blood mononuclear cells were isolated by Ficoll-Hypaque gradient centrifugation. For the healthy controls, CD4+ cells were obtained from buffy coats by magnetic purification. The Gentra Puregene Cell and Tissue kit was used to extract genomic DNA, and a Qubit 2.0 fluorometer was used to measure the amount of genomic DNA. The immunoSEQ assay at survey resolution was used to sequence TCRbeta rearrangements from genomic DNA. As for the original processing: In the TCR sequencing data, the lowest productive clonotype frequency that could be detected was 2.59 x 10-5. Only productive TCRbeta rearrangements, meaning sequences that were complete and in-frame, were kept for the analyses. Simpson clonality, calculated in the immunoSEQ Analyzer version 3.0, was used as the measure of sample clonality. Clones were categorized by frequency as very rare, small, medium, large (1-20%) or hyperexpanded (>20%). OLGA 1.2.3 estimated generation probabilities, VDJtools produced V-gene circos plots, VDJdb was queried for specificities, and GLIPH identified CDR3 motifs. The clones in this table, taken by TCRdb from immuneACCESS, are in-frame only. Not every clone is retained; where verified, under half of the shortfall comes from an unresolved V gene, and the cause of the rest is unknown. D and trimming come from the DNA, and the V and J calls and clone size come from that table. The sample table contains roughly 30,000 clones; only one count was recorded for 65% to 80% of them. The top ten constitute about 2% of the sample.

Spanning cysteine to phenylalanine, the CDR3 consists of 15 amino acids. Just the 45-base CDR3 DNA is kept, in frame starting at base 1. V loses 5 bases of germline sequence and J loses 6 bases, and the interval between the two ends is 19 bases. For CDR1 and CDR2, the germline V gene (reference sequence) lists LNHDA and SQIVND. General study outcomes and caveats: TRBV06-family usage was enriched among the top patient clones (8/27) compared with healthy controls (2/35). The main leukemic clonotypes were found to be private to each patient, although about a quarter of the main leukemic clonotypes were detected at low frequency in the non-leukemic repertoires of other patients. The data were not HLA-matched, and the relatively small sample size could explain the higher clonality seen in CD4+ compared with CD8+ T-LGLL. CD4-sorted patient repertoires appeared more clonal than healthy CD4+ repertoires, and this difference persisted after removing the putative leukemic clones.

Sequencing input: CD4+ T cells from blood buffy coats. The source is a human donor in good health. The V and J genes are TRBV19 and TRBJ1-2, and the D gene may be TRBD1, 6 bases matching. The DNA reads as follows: TGTGCCAGTAGTCCCCCCGTTTCAGGGGAGGATGGCTACACCTTC. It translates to CASSPPVSGEDGYTF.